Below are 2 T cell receptor beta chains sequenced from a single sample in a study of PD-1 blockade in classical Hodgkin lymphoma. Each patient experienced a relapse that followed autologous stem cell transplantation, and brentuximab vedotin exposure varied. Sequencing used immunoSEQ multiplex PCR; TCRdb keeps in-frame clones, though not all of them. This table has around 20,000 clones, 70% to 80% appearing once. Sequencing was performed on peripheral blood mononuclear cells (PBMCs), taken before the second cycle of nivolumab. Receptors were obtained from a human donor with classical Hodgkin lymphoma.

The chain couples TRBV19 to TRBJ2-4; no clear D gene. Between the trimmed V and J ends, which lost 5 bases and 7 bases, there was a span of 6 bases. From germline, CDR1 is LNHDA and CDR2 SQIVND (reference sequence). CDR3 length equals 11 residues. CDR3 nucleotides: TGTGCCAGTAGTCTCCCCAACATTCAGTACTTC. The encoded protein is CASSLPNIQYF. The full variable domain, in which reference TRBV19 and TRBJ2-4 provide the parts outside the CDR3, is DGGITQSPKYLFRKEGQNVTLSCEQNLNHDAMYWYRQDPGQGLRLIYYSQIVNDFQKGDIAEGYSVSREKKESFPLTVTSAQKNPTAFYLCASSLPNIQYFGAGTRLSVL.

This clone was observed a handful of times. The CDR3 loop is CASRPYRSSYEQYF. Written as DNA, the CDR3 is TGCGCCAGCAGGCCGTACAGGAGCTCCTACGAGCAGTACTTC. The chain is built from TRBV4-3 and TRBJ2-7; the D gene is possibly TRBD1 (5 bases). Germline V gene data show CDR1 as LGHNA and CDR2 as YSLEER. Trimming shortened V by 6 bases and J by 0 bases, and 12 bases separated the two germline ends. The CDR3 is made up of 14 amino acids.